One sample yielded the 20 T cell receptor beta chains listed below, sequenced in a study of cytomegalovirus exposure and HLA in healthy donors. PCR involved 60 Vbeta and 13 Jbeta primers. Method: immunoSEQ multiplex PCR; TCRdb's copy keeps in-frame clones and lacks some. The top ten clones hold about 3% of a sample with about 130,000 clones, 55% to 75% of them seen once. Sequenced input: PBMCs. Every receptor here comes from a human donor in good health.

The J gene is TRBJ2-1, the V gene TRBV6-4; D unclear. The CDR3 loop spans 16 amino acids. The V and J ends lost 0 bases and 0 bases respectively, with 9 bases between them. Germline CDR1 and CDR2: MRHNA and SNTAGT. CDR3: CASSDSVRSSYNEQFF. The CDR3 DNA reads as TGTGCCAGCAGTGACTCGGTGCGGAGCTCCTACAATGAGCAGTTCTTC.

The chain joins TRBV2 to TRBJ2-7; 10 positions match TRBD2. Germline V lookup: CDR1 SNHLY, CDR2 FYNNEI. The V and J ends lost 7 bases and 3 bases, in that order; junction bases with no gene match: 15. This CDR3 is 17 amino acids long. CDR3 DNA sequence: TGTGCCAGCAAGTGGGGGGGGAGCGGGAGGGCCCACTACGAGCAGTACTTC. The encoded protein is CASKWGGSGRAHYEQYF. Using reference TRBV2 and TRBJ2-7 for the parts outside the CDR3, the full variable domain is EPEVTQTPSHQVTQMGQEVILRCVPISNHLYFYWYRQILGQKVEFLVSFYNNEISEKSEIFDDQFSVERPDGSNFTLKIRSTKLEDSAMYFCASKWGGSGRAHYEQYFGPGTRLTVT.

DNA for the CDR3: TGCAGCGTTGAAGAGCGGAGCGGGGCTCCCAATGAGCAGTTCTTC. It translates to CSVEERSGAPNEQFF. V gene TRBV29-1 combines with J gene TRBJ2-1; TRBD2 matches 7 bases. Germline loops: CDR1 SQVTM, CDR2 ANQGSEA. This CDR3 spans 15 amino acids. The V segment lost 0 bases and the J segment 6 bases; nucleotides outside the gene matches: 8.

V gene TRBV7-9 combines with J gene TRBJ2-3; D is unresolved. V shed 5 bases and J shed 1 base, with 10 bases lying between them. CDR1 and CDR2 from the germline V gene are SEHNR and FQNEAQ (reference sequence). The CDR3 consists of 14 residues. CDR3 sequence reads: CASSRSSGTDTQYF. The DNA of the CDR3 is TGTGCCAGCAGCCGTTCGTCGGGCACAGATACGCAGTATTTT.

This clone appeared a few times. The CDR3 DNA reads TGTGCCAGTAGTATAACCCGACAGGGTACAGGCGGCTACACCTTC. Translation gives CASSITRQGTGGYTF. This chain uses TRBV19 with TRBJ1-2, with 7 nucleotides matching TRBD1. CDR1 is LNHDA and CDR2 is SQIVND in the germline V gene (reference sequence). The CDR3 has 15 amino acids. The V and J ends lost 2 bases and 8 bases, in that order; junction bases with no gene match: 11.

The CDR3: CASSRYTEAFF. DNA of the CDR3: TGTGCCAGCAGTCGGTACACTGAAGCTTTCTTT. This chain links TRBV2 with TRBJ1-1; no firm D call. V was pared by 5 bases and J by 3 bases, with 4 bases between. Germline V gives CDR1 SNHLY, CDR2 FYNNEI. This CDR3 spans 11 amino acids.

The rearrangement joins TRBV5-4 to TRBJ2-5, with 9 nucleotides matching TRBD1. V was clipped by 4 bases and J by 5 bases; unmatched bases: 12. The CDR3 length is 16 residues. Germline assignment: CDR1 SGHNT and CDR2 YYREEE (reference sequence). The CDR3 DNA follows: TGTGCCAGCAGCAAACCTAGACAGGGGGTCATGGAGACCCAGTACTTC. This encodes CASSKPRQGVMETQYF.

The sample holds a few counts of this clone. The chain uses TRBV5-6 and TRBJ1-3; D ambiguous. V was cut by 0 bases and J by 3 bases, with 7 bases left in between. The germline V gene has CDR1 SGHDT and CDR2 YYEEEE. The CDR3 covers 14 residues. CDR3 amino acids: CASSLGAHGNTIYF. The CDR3 DNA reads as TGTGCCAGCAGCTTGGGTGCACATGGAAACACCATATATTTT.

The chain carries TRBV9 and TRBJ2-7, with 7 bases matching TRBD1. This CDR3 spans 16 amino acids. Germline-derived CDR1 and CDR2 are SGDLS and YYNGEE. With 3 bases clipped from V and 2 bases from J, the junction kept 11 bases outside the gene matches. CDR3 sequence reads: CASSEGTAFPAYEQYF. Here the CDR3 DNA reads TGTGCCAGCAGCGAGGGGACAGCCTTCCCGGCCTACGAGCAGTACTTC. The whole variable domain, remainder taken from reference TRBV9 and TRBJ2-7, is DSGVTQTPKHLITATGQRVTLRCSPRSGDLSVYWYQQSLDQGLQFLIQYYNGEERAKGNILERFSAQQFPDLHSELNLSSLELGDSALYFCASSEGTAFPAYEQYFGPGTRLTVT.

This clone was picked up one time. The chain uses TRBV6-5 and TRBJ1-2; D might be TRBD1 (5 bases). The CDR3 is 14 residues long. Germline V gene lookup returns CDR1 MNHEY and CDR2 SVGAGI. V lost 2 bases and J lost 8, with 15 bases in between. CDR3 DNA sequence: TGTGCCAGCAGTTACGGAGGGGCTATCGGAGGCTACACCTTC. Its translation: CASSYGGAIGGYTF.

This clone was seen a single time. V gene TRBV4-1 combines with J gene TRBJ1-4; 9 positions match TRBD1. CDR1 MGHRA and CDR2 YSYEKL come from the germline V gene. The CDR3 runs 14 residues. The junction had 7 bases not matched to a gene; V was cut back by 9 bases and J by 5 bases. CDR3 DNA: TGCGCCAGAACCACAGGGGGCCGAAATGAAAAACTGTTTTTT. Translation gives CARTTGGRNEKLFF.

CDR3 protein: CASSQGDRGLGTEAFF. In DNA, the CDR3 is TGTGCCAGCAGCCAAGGGGACAGGGGGCTGGGGACTGAAGCTTTCTTT. This chain uses TRBV4-2 with TRBJ1-1; 12 bases are a match to TRBD1. CDR1 and CDR2 (germline): LGHNA, YNFKEQ. The J segment lost 5 bases and the V segment lost 1 base, leaving 5 bases of the junction unmatched. The CDR3 length is 16 residues.

V usage is TRBV19 and J usage is TRBJ1-2, with TRBD1 as a possible D gene (6 bases). V lost 3 bases to trimming and J lost 3 bases, with 8 bases between them. The CDR3 loop spans 13 amino acids. CDR1 and CDR2 (germline): LNHDA, SQIVND (reference sequence). CDR3 in DNA: TGTGCCAGTAGTATTAAGGGGGACTATGGCTACACCTTC. As protein: CASSIKGDYGYTF.

The chain employs TRBV4-2 and TRBJ1-5; D not certain. From germline, CDR1 is LGHNA and CDR2 YNFKEQ. V was cut by 0 bases and J by 0 bases, with 9 bases left in between. The CDR3 runs to 16 residues. The CDR3 protein is CASSQDVGYSNQPQHF. The CDR3 coding sequence is TGTGCCAGCAGCCAAGATGTCGGTTATAGCAATCAGCCCCAGCATTTT.

This clone was seen only a few times. This chain connects TRBV5-1 to TRBJ2-7; a possible D gene is TRBD2 (6 bases). The germline gives CDR1 SGHRS, CDR2 YFSETQ. The CDR3 runs to 16 residues. The V gene lost 2 bases and the J gene lost 0 bases, with 15 bases spanning the gap. CDR3 sequence (DNA): TGCGCCAGCAGCTTACGACCAGGAGGGAGCTCCTACGAGCAGTACTTC. This codes for CASSLRPGGSSYEQYF.

As DNA, the CDR3 is TGTGCCAGTAGTCAAGGACAGGGTCGGACAGATACGCAGTATTTT. Translation: CASSQGQGRTDTQYF. The gene calls are TRBV19 and TRBJ2-3; 8 nucleotides line up with TRBD1. The CDR3 consists of 15 residues. Germline CDR1 reads LNHDA; CDR2 reads SQIVND (reference sequence). V shed 5 bases, J shed 3 bases, and the junction held 7 bases outside the gene matches.

The chain carries TRBV4-3 and TRBJ2-6; D gene uncertain. The germline V and J ends were trimmed by 1 base and 1 base, with 8 bases remaining between them. The CDR3 totals 16 residues. Germline V gene data show CDR1 as LGHNA and CDR2 as YSLEER. CDR3 bases: TGCGCCAGCAGCCAAGCCTCAGTTTCTGGGGCCAACGTCCTGACTTTC. This gives the protein CASSQASVSGANVLTF.

The chain carries TRBV5-6 and TRBJ2-7; TRBD1 matches 10 bases. This CDR3 region has 15 residues. V lost 4 bases and J lost 4; bases outside the gene matches: 8. Germline V gene lookup returns CDR1 SGHDT and CDR2 YYEEEE. In DNA form, the CDR3 reads TGTGCCAGCAGCCAGAGGGGACAGGGGAGGTACGAGCAGTACTTC. This encodes CASSQRGQGRYEQYF.

This clone has only a few counts. The chain carries TRBV7-2 and TRBJ2-7; D is undetermined. CDR3 size: 12 residues. Trimming stripped 5 bases from V and 1 base from J, with 6 bases between. Per germline, CDR1 SGHTA and CDR2 FQGNSA. The CDR3 DNA reads as TGTGCCAGCAGCCCCCGTTCCTACGAGCAGTACTTC. Translated: CASSPRSYEQYF.

The chain is built from TRBV4-3 and TRBJ2-7, with a weak D call TRBD1 (5 bases). There are 15 residues in the CDR3. Germline V lookup: CDR1 LGHNA, CDR2 YSLEER. With 3 bases removed from V and 6 bases from J, the gap between germline ends came to 18 bases. The CDR3 bases are TGCGCCAGCAGCCAGATCGGACACCTTAAAGGCGAGCAGTACTTC. Encoded protein: CASSQIGHLKGEQYF.